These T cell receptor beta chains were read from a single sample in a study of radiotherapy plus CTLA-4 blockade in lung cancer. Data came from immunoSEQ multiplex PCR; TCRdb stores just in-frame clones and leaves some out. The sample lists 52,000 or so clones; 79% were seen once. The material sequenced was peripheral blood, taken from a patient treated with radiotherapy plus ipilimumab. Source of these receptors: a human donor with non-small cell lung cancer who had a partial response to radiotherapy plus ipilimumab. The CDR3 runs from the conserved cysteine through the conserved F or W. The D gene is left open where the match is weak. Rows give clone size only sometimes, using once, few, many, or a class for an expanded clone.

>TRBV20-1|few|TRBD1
CSAGTGGEQFF
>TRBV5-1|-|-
CASSSKTGQETQYF
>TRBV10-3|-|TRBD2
CAISESGGGVDEQYF
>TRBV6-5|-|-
CASSYSQGRTNSPLHF
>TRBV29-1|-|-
CSVSDSDSNYGYTF
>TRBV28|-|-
CASSEGDGWGYTF
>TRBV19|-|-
CASRTPGSNTGELFF
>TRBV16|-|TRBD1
CASSQSGQFQGYTF
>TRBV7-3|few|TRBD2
CASSFLASGDYNEQFF
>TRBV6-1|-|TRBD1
CASSEGQGRSEAFF
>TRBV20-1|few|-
CSASSEKLFF
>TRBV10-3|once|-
CAISDIRDTVSYEQYF
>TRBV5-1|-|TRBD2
CASSLDGGGSTDTQYF
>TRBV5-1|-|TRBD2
CASSLTSGGSLGTQYF
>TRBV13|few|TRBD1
CASSPPGQGAAEAFF
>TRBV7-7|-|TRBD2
CASSYGLAADTQYF
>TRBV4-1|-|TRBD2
CASSLEGGLETDTQYF
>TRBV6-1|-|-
CASSVRQAEIEQYF
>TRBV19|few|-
CAGRRDAGANVLTF
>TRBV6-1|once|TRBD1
CASSEMGLTGRGYTF
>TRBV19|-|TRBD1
CASSIGWDRGNQPQHF
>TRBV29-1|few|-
CSVGGPLGGGNYEQYF
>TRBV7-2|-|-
CASSSGTRGADTQYF
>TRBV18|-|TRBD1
CASSPGQGGTGELFF
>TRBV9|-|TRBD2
CASSVATAGAYEQYF
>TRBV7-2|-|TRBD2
CASSLARSGGNTDTQYF
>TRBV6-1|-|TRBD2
CASSERLAASNEQFF
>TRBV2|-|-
CASSVRRIRNTGELFF
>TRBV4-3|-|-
CASSQGSGRGEKLFF
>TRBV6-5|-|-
CASSYVGQGAYNEQFF
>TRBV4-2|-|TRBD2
CASSQVLGGASGGAENEQFF
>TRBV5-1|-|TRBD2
CASSLGAGGILDEQFF
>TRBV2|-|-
CASSEGSRSSYNEQFF
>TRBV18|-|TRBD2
CASSPTGASGGLEQFF
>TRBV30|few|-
CAWSVGGGPEKLFF